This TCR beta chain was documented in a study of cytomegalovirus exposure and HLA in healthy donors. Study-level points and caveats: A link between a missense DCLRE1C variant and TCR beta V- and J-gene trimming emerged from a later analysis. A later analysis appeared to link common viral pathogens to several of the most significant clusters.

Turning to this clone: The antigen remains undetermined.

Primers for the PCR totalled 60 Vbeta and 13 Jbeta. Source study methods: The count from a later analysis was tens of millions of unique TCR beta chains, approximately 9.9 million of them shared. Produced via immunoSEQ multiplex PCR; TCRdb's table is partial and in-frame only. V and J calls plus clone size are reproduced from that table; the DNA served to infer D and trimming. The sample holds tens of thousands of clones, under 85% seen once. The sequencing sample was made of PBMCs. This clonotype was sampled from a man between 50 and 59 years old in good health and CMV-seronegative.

The CDR3 DNA is TGTGCCAGCAGCTCTGGACAGGGCTATGGCTACACCTTC. Protein product: CASSSGQGYGYTF. This chain uses TRBV11-2 with TRBJ1-2; 8 bases align to TRBD1. With V trimmed by 4 bases and J by 4 bases, 2 bases remained unmatched. This CDR3 contains 13 residues. Germline-derived CDR1 and CDR2 are SGHAT and FQNNGV.